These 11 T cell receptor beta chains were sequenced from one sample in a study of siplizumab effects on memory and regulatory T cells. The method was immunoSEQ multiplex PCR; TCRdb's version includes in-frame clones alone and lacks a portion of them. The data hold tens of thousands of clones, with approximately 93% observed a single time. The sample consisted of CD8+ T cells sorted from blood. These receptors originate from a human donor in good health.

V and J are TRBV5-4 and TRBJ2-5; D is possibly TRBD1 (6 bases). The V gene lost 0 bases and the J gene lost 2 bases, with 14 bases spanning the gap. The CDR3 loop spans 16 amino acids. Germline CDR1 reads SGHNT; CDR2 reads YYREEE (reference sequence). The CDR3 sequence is CASSLGSLDRQETQYF. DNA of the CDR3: TGTGCCAGCAGCTTGGGGAGTCTGGACAGACAAGAGACCCAGTACTTC.

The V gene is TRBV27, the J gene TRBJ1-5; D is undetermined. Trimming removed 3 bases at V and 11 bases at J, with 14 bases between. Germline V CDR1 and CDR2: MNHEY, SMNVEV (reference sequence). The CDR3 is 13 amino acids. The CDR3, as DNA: TGTGCCAGCAGTTTTGGGCCTATGTTGGCCCAGCATTTT. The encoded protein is CASSFGPMLAQHF.

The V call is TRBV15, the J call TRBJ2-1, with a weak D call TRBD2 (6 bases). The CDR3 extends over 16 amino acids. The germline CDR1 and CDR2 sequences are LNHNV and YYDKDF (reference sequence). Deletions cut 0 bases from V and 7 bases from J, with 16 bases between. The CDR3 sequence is CATSRDLSGSGNEQFF. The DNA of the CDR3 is TGTGCCACCAGCAGAGACCTTAGCGGTTCCGGGAATGAGCAGTTCTTC.

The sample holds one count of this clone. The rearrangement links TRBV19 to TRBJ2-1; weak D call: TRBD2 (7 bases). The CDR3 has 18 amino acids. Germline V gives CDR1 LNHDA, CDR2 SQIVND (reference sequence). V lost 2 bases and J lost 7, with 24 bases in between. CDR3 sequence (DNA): TGTGCCAGTAGTATATCGGCAGGGGAGGGGCCAACAATGAATGAGCAGTTCTTC. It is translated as CASSISAGEGPTMNEQFF.

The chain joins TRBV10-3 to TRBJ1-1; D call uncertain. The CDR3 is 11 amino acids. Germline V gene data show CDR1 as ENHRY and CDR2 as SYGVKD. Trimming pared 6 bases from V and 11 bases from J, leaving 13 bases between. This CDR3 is CAIRPLGSAFF. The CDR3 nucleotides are TGTGCCATCAGGCCCCTGGGGTCCGCTTTCTTT.

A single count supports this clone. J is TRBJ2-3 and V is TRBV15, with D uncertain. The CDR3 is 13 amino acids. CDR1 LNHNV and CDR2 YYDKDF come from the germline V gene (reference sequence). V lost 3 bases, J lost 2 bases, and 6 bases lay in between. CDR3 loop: CATSRSTTDTQYF. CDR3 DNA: TGTGCCACCAGCAGGTCAACCACAGATACGCAGTATTTT.

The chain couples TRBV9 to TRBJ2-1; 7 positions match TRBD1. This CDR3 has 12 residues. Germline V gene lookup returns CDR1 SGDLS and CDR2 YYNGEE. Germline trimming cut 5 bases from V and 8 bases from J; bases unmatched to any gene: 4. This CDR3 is CASRGDSDEQFF. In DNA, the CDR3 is TGTGCCAGCAGGGGGGACAGCGATGAGCAGTTCTTC.

The CDR3 bases are TGTGCCGCCTCCGTACGGGAGAGGAGATATGATGAGCAGTTCTTC. This encodes CAASVRERRYDEQFF. The chain has TRBV10-3 and TRBJ2-1, with D possibly matching TRBD2 (6 bases). The CDR3 consists of 15 residues. V shed 11 bases and J shed 8 bases, with 25 bases lying between them. In germline, CDR1 is ENHRY, CDR2 SYGVKD.

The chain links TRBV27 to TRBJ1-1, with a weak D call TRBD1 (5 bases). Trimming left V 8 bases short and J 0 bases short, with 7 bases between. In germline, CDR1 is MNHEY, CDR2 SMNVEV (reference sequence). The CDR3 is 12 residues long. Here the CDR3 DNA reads TGTGCCAGCGGCAGGGTGAACACTGAAGCTTTCTTT. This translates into CASGRVNTEAFF.

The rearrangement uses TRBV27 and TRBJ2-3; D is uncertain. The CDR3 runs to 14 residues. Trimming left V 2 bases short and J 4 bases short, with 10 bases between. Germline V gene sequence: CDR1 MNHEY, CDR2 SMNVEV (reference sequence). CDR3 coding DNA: TGTGCCAGCAGTTTACTCGGCCGGGCAGATACGCAGTATTTT. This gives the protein CASSLLGRADTQYF.

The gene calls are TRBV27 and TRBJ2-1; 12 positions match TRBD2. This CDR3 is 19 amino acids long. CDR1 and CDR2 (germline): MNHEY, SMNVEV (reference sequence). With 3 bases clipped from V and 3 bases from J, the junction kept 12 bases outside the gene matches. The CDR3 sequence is CASSLDRSGTSGRYNEQFF. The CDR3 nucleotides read TGTGCCAGCAGTTTGGATAGAAGTGGGACTAGCGGGCGCTACAATGAGCAGTTCTTC.